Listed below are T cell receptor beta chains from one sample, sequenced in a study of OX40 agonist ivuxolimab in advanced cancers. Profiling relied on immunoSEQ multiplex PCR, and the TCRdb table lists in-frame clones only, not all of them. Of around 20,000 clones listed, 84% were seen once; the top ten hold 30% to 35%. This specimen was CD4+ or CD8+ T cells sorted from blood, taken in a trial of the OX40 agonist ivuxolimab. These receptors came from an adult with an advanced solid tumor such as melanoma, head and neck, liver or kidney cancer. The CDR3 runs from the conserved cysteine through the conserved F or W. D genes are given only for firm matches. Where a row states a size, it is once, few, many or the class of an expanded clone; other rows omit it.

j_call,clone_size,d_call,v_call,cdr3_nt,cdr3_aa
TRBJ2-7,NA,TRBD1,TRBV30,TGTGCCTGGAGTGGAGACAGGGGGGCCTACGAGCAGTACTTC,CAWSGDRGAYEQYF
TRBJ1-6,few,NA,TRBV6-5,TGTGCCAGCAGGATCGGATCAAGCTCACCCCTCCACTTT,CASRIGSSSPLHF
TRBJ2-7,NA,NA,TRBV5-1,TGCGCCAGCGGAAAGGACCAAAACGAGCAGTACTTC,CASGKDQNEQYF
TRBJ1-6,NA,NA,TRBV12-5,TGTGCTAGTGGTTTGGAAAATTCACCCCTCCACTTT,CASGLENSPLHF
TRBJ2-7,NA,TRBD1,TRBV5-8,TGTGCCAGCGGGGACAGGGGCAGCTACTCCTACGAGCAGTACTTC,CASGDRGSYSYEQYF
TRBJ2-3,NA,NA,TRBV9,TGTGCCAGCAGCGGTCAGGGGAGGGGGACAGATACGCAGTATTTT,CASSGQGRGTDTQYF
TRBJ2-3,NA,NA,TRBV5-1,TGCGCCAGCAGCTTGGATGACAATACGCAGTATTTT,CASSLDDNTQYF
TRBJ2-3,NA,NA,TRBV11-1,TGTGCCAGCAGCTTAGCGGTGACGGGAGTAGAAGATACGCAGTATTTT,CASSLAVTGVEDTQYF
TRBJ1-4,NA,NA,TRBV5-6,TGTGCCAGCAGCTTAGGAGCAACTAATGAAAAACTGTTTTTT,CASSLGATNEKLFF
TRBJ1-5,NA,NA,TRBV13,TGTGCCAGCAGCTATCGCCTAACAGGGAAACAGCCCCAGCATTTT,CASSYRLTGKQPQHF
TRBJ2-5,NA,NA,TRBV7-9,TGTGCCAGCAGCCCCAGAGGGCCGGAGACCCAGTACTTC,CASSPRGPETQYF
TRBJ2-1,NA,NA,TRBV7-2,TGTGCCAGCAGCTCCAGGTCCTCGAGCTCCTACAATGAGCAGTTCTTC,CASSSRSSSSYNEQFF
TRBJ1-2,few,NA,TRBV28,TGTGCCAGCAGTTTGCGCAGGGTCGGTGGCTACACCTTC,CASSLRRVGGYTF
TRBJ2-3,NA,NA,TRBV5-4,TGTGCCAGCAGCTGGGGGTGGCGTGCGTCAGATACGCAGTATTTT,CASSWGWRASDTQYF
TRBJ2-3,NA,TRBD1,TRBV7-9,TGTGCCAGCAGTCCGGGACAGGGGGGAACGAGCGGTACGCAGTATTTT,CASSPGQGGTSGTQYF
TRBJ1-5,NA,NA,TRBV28,TGTGCCAGCAGTTATCTGGCCGGAGATCAGCCCCAGCATTTT,CASSYLAGDQPQHF
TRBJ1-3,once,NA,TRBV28,TGTGCCAGCACCTACAGGACTGGAAACACCATATATTTT,CASTYRTGNTIYF
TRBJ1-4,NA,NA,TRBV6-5,TGTGCCAGCAGTGGGAGGGAATCGACTAATGAAAAACTGTTTTTT,CASSGRESTNEKLFF
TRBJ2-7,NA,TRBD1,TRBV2,TGTGCCAGCAGACAGGGGGCAATCTACGAGCAGTACTTC,CASRQGAIYEQYF
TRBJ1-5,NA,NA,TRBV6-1,TGTGCCAGCAGAGAACGGCCAGCTGGTGGTCAGCCCCAGCATTTT,CASRERPAGGQPQHF
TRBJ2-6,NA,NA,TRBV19,TGTGCCAGTAGTAATACCGGGGTACTCTCTGGGGCCAACGTCCTGACTTTC,CASSNTGVLSGANVLTF
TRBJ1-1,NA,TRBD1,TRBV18,TGTGCCAGCTCACCAGTTGGACAGGGGCGCTCCACTGAAGCTTTCTTT,CASSPVGQGRSTEAFF
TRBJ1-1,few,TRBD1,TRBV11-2,TGTGCCAGCAGATCTACAGGGGGATACGATGAAGCTTTCTTT,CASRSTGGYDEAFF
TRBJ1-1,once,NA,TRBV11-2,TGTGCCAGCAGCTTATCCCAGAACACTGAAGCTTTCTTT,CASSLSQNTEAFF
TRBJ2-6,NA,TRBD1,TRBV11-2,TGTGCCAGCAGCCGAAAGGACAGGTTACGCTCTGGGGCCAACGTCCTGACTTTC,CASSRKDRLRSGANVLTF
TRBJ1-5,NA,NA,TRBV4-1,TGCGCCAGCAGCCAAGATCCGGGGGGGTGGAATCAGCCCCAGCATTTT,CASSQDPGGWNQPQHF
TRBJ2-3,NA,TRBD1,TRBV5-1,TGCGCCAGCAGCGAGGACAGGTCCACAGATACGCAGTATTTT,CASSEDRSTDTQYF
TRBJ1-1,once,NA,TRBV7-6,TGTGCCAGCAGCTTAGATCAGAACACTGAAGCTTTCTTT,CASSLDQNTEAFF
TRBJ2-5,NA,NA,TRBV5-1,TGCGCCAGCAGCCGCGGACAAGAGACCCAGTACTTC,CASSRGQETQYF
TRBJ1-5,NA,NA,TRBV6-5,TGTGCCAGCAGTAGGACCAAAAGTAGGAATCAGCCCCAGCATTTT,CASSRTKSRNQPQHF
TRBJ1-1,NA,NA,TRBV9,TGTGCCAGCAACCCACAGGCCTCGAACACTGAAGCTTTCTTT,CASNPQASNTEAFF
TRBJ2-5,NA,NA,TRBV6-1,TGTGCCAGCAGTGTCCCAAATCAGGGTATCATACAAGAGACCCAGTACTTC,CASSVPNQGIIQETQYF
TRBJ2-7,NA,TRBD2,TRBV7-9,TGTGCCAGCAGGGCCTCCGGGACTAGCGGCTACGAGCAGTACTTC,CASRASGTSGYEQYF
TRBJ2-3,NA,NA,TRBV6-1,TGTGCCAGCAGTGAAGCCCCGAGCCGGGGCAGGAGCCCTCCTTGGGCGCAGTATTTT,CASSEAPSRGRSPPWAQYF
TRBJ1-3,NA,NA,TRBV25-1,TGTGCCAGCAGCCCAGGGACCTCTGGAAACACCATATATTTT,CASSPGTSGNTIYF
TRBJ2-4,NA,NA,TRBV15,TGTGCCACCAGCAGTTCTAATCCCGGCCAAAACATTCAGTACTTC,CATSSSNPGQNIQYF
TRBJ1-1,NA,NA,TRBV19,TGTGCCAGTAAATTTGTCGAACGGCAGAACACTGAAGCTTTCTTT,CASKFVERQNTEAFF
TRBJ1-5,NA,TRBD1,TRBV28,TGTGCCAGCAGTTTATCGGGACAGTTGAATCAGCCCCAGCATTTT,CASSLSGQLNQPQHF
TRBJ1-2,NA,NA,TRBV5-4,TGTGCCAGCAGCTCTGAGAGAGGGGGCTACACCTTC,CASSSERGGYTF
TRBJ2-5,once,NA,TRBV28,TGTGCCAGCAGTTTTGAAGGGGTGGAGAGAGAGACCCAGTACTTC,CASSFEGVERETQYF
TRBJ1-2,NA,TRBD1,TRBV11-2,TGTGCCAGCAGCCCCGGACAGGGACCTTATGGCTACACCTTC,CASSPGQGPYGYTF
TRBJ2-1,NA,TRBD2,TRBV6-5,TGTGCCAGCACGATGGGGGGGGGCAATGAGCAGTTCTTC,CASTMGGGNEQFF
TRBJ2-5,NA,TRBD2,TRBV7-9,TGTGCCAGCAGCCACGGGATTGGGGGGGTGACCCAGTACTTC,CASSHGIGGVTQYF
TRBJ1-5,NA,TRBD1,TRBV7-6,TGTGCCAGCAGCTTAGGGACAGGGGGGCCTAATCAGCCCCAGCATTTT,CASSLGTGGPNQPQHF
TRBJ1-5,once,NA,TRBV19,TGTGCCAGTAGTATCCGAGGGGGAGGCAATCAGCCCCAGCATTTT,CASSIRGGGNQPQHF
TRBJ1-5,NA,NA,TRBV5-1,TGCGCCAGCAGAAACGGGGATTTTCAGGATAGGAATCAGCCCCAGCATTTT,CASRNGDFQDRNQPQHF
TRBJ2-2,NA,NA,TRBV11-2,TGTGCCAGCAGCCCTCGGGCGGCCGGGGAGCTGTTTTTT,CASSPRAAGELFF
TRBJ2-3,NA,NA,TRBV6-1,TGTGCCAGTAGTGATTGGACAGCTTATAGCACAGATACGCAGTATTTT,CASSDWTAYSTDTQYF
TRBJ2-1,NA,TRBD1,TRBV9,TGTGCCAGCGCCCCAGGACAGGGAACCAATGAGCAGTTCTTC,CASAPGQGTNEQFF
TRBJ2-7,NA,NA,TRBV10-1,TGCGCCAGCAGTGGTCCGGGACCCTACGAGCAGTACTTC,CASSGPGPYEQYF
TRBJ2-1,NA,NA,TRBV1,TGCACCAGCAGCCAAACGGGACTAGCGGGAGGCGGCTCCTACAATGAGCAGTTCTTC,CTSSQTGLAGGGSYNEQFF
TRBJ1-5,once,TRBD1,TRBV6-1,TGTGCCAGCAGTGACGGGACAGGGGTGCAACAGCCCCAGCATTTT,CASSDGTGVQQPQHF
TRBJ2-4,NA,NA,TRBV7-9,TGTGCCAGCAGCTTAGCACCAGGGCTGGCCAAAAACATTCAGTACTTC,CASSLAPGLAKNIQYF
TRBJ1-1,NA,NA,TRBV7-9,TGTGCCAGCAGCTTACAGGCAATGAACACTGAAGCTTTCTTT,CASSLQAMNTEAFF
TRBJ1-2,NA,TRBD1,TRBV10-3,TGTGCCATCAGCCCGACTGACAGGGGCCCTAGTAACTATGGCTACACCTTC,CAISPTDRGPSNYGYTF
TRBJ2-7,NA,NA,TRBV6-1,TGTGCCAGCGGAGGTTGGGGAGGCGAGCAGTACTTC,CASGGWGGEQYF
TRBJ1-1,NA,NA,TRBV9,TGTGCCAGCAGCTACTCCTTCGGGGGGTCTGAAGCTTTCTTT,CASSYSFGGSEAFF